Below, 23 T cell receptor beta chains from the same sample are listed, as sequenced in a study of shared clonotypes between healthy human individuals. TCRdb's table, derived via immunoSEQ multiplex PCR, lists solely in-frame clones and lacks some. The data contain over 2 million clones, 85% to 95% of them singletons. Sequenced material: naive CD4+ T cells sorted from blood. As for subset: CD45RA+ positively selected. All receptors come from a man younger than 35 in good health.

Comments on this clone: Other DNA sequences in this specimen translate into the identical CDR3. CDR3 nucleotide sequence: TGTGCCAGCAGCCTCGGACAGGGCGGTCAGCCCCAGCATTTT. Its protein product is CASSLGQGGQPQHF. The chain is built from TRBV6-5 and TRBJ1-5; 8 nucleotides align to TRBD1. With 6 bases clipped from V and 6 bases from J, the junction kept 7 bases outside the gene matches. The CDR3 is made up of 14 amino acids. From germline, CDR1 is MNHEY and CDR2 SVGAGI.

The J gene is TRBJ1-6, the V gene TRBV10-1, with D possibly matching TRBD1 (5 bases). The CDR3 runs to 13 residues. CDR1 is WNHNN, CDR2 SYGVQD, per germline (reference sequence). Trimming left V 3 bases short and J 8 bases short, with 8 bases between. The CDR3 region has the DNA TGCGCCAGCAGTGACCGGGGGGATTCACCCCTCCACTTT. It specifies CASSDRGDSPLHF.

The chain carries TRBV11-2 and TRBJ2-7; a weak D match, TRBD2 (6 bases). The CDR3 runs 15 residues. V was shortened by 4 bases and J by 3 bases, with 16 bases between the two germline ends. CDR1 SGHAT and CDR2 FQNNGV come from the germline V gene. CDR3 DNA sequence: TGTGCCAGCAGCTCCGGTAACCTCGGGGGCTACGAGCAGTACTTC. Translated: CASSSGNLGGYEQYF.

The V and J genes are TRBV5-8 and TRBJ2-5; D could derive from TRBD1 or TRBD2 (5 bases each). The germline V gene has CDR1 SGHTS and CDR2 YDEGEE. CDR3 length: 15 residues. V lost 0 bases and J lost 5, with 14 bases in between. CDR3 sequence (DNA): TGTGCCAGCAGCTTGGGAGGGTATGGGGGTGAGACCCAGTACTTC. This encodes CASSLGGYGGETQYF.

The chain joins TRBV23-1 to TRBJ2-7, with D hard to call. TRBV23-1 counts as an open reading frame of uncertain function. V lost 0 bases and J lost 2, with 8 bases in between. This CDR3 is 14 amino acids long. The CDR3 coding sequence is TGCGCCAGCAGTCAATCCAGGTTAGCCTACGAGCAGTACTTC. Translated: CASSQSRLAYEQYF.

V and J are TRBV5-6 and TRBJ2-5; D ambiguous. CDR3 length: 14 amino acids. V lost 2 bases, J lost 5 bases, and 13 bases lay in between. Germline V gene sequence: CDR1 SGHDT, CDR2 YYEEEE. The CDR3 bases are TGTGCCAGCAGCTTACCCACCCAGTGGGAGACCCAGTACTTC. It yields the protein CASSLPTQWETQYF.

The rearrangement joins TRBV6-5 to TRBJ2-3; 12 bases are shared with TRBD2. The J segment lost 2 bases and the V segment lost 1 base, leaving 1 base of the junction unmatched. The CDR3 is made up of 16 amino acids. Germline CDR1 MNHEY, CDR2 SVGAGI. DNA for the CDR3: TGTGCCAGCAGTTACTGGACTAGCGGGATCACAGATACGCAGTATTTT. This codes for CASSYWTSGITDTQYF.

V is TRBV29-1 and J is TRBJ1-5; D unresolved. V was shortened by 4 bases and J by 0 bases, with 7 bases between the two germline ends. CDR3 length: 13 amino acids. The V gene's germline CDR1 is SQVTM and CDR2 ANQGSEA. CDR3 sequence reads: CSVVWDSNQPQHF. CDR3 nucleotide sequence: TGCAGCGTTGTATGGGATAGCAATCAGCCCCAGCATTTT. The full variable domain, with the rest looked up from reference TRBV29-1 and TRBJ1-5, is SAVISQKPSRDICQRGTSLTIQCQVDSQVTMMFWYRQQPGQSLTLIATANQGSEATYESGFVIDKFPISRPNLTFSTLTVSNMSPEDSSIYLCSVVWDSNQPQHFGDGTRLSIL.

The V call is TRBV7-9, the J call TRBJ1-3, with D unresolved. Trimming stripped 5 bases from V and 0 bases from J, with 20 bases between. CDR3 length equals 18 residues. The germline CDR1 and CDR2 sequences are SEHNR and FQNEAQ (reference sequence). The CDR3 loop reads CASSRLRQVTDSGNTIYF. In DNA, the CDR3 is TGTGCCAGCAGCCGCTTAAGGCAAGTCACTGACTCTGGAAACACCATATATTTT.

This clone was seen a few times. The chain uses TRBV10-3 and TRBJ1-6; TRBD1 matches at 9 bases. Germline-derived CDR1 and CDR2 are ENHRY and SYGVKD. The length of the CDR3 is 16 residues. V was clipped by 4 bases and J by 6 bases; unmatched bases: 7. CDR3 protein: CAISAHGTGFNSPLHF. In nucleotides, the CDR3 is TGTGCCATCAGTGCTCACGGGACAGGGTTTAATTCACCCCTCCACTTT.

The chain joins TRBV30 to TRBJ2-7; D possibly corresponds to TRBD2 (6 bases). This CDR3 is built from 15 residues. Germline values: CDR1 GTSNPN, CDR2 SVGIG (reference sequence). Trimming took off 0 bases at V and 1 base at J, with 13 bases between the two ends. In nucleotides, the CDR3 is TGTGCCTGGAGTGTAGGAGGGTTTGGATCCTACGAGCAGTACTTC. It encodes CAWSVGGFGSYEQYF.

As to this clone: The identical CDR3 is also encoded by other nucleotide sequences in the sample. The chain recombines TRBV18 with TRBJ1-1; tentative D call: TRBD1 (6 bases). Trimming left V 2 bases short and J 0 bases short, with 10 bases between. The CDR3 has 15 residues. Germline assignment: CDR1 KGHSH and CDR2 LQKENI. This CDR3 is CASSPSTGMNTEAFF. For the CDR3, the DNA is TGTGCCAGCTCACCATCGACAGGAATGAACACTGAAGCTTTCTTT.

In this sample, this clone turned up once. This chain uses TRBV18 with TRBJ2-4; 7 nucleotides agree with TRBD1. The CDR3 runs to 17 residues. Germline V CDR1 and CDR2: KGHSH, LQKENI. Losses at the gene ends were 3 bases for V and 0 bases for J; bases not matched to a gene: 8. The DNA for the CDR3 is TGTGCCAGCTCACCCGGGACAGTTAATTTAGCCAAAAACATTCAGTACTTC. It codes for CASSPGTVNLAKNIQYF.

This clone showed up just once. The chain employs TRBV29-1 and TRBJ2-3; 8 nucleotides match TRBD1. V was clipped by 6 bases and J by 6 bases; unmatched bases: 5. This CDR3 contains 12 residues. The V gene's germline CDR1 is SQVTM and CDR2 ANQGSEA. CDR3 in DNA: TGCAGCGTCCAGGGGGCGCCTGATACGCAGTATTTT. It codes for CSVQGAPDTQYF.

The chain has TRBV5-6 and TRBJ2-7; no clear D. V lost 5 bases and J 9 bases, leaving 18 bases between the germline ends. Germline values: CDR1 SGHDT, CDR2 YYEEEE. This CDR3 has 13 amino acids. The DNA of the CDR3 is TGTGCCAGCAGGCCACGGACGGATCGTGGGCAGTACTTC. Amino acids: CASRPRTDRGQYF.

This clone was observed once. The chain carries TRBV11-2 and TRBJ1-2; D is possibly TRBD1 (6 bases). V was trimmed by 5 bases and J by 6 bases, leaving 19 bases between them. The CDR3 length is 15 residues. The germline gives CDR1 SGHAT, CDR2 FQNNGV. CDR3 region: CASSRYRQVKDGYTF. In DNA form, the CDR3 reads TGTGCCAGCAGCCGCTACAGACAGGTTAAGGATGGCTACACCTTC. Using reference TRBV11-2 and TRBJ1-2 for the parts outside the CDR3, the full variable domain is EAGVAQSPRYKIIEKRQSVAFWCNPISGHATLYWYQQILGQGPKLLIQFQNNGVVDDSQLPKDRFSAERLKGVDSTLKIQPAKLEDSAVYLCASSRYRQVKDGYTFGSGTRLTVV.

The chain joins TRBV28 to TRBJ1-2; D may be TRBD1 (5 bases). V lost 3 bases to trimming and J lost 8 bases, with 10 bases between them. CDR3 size: 12 residues. Germline values: CDR1 MDHEN, CDR2 SYDVKM. DNA for the CDR3: TGTGCCAGCAGTTTGAAGCAGGGAGGCTACACCTTC. It is translated as CASSLKQGGYTF.

The CDR3 region has the DNA TGCGCCAGCAGCTTGAGGGGAGGGGTCGAGGAGACCCAGTACTTC. Translating gives CASSLRGGVEETQYF. The chain carries TRBV5-1 and TRBJ2-5, with 7 positions matching TRBD2. V trimming: 1 base; J trimming: 5 bases; junction bases outside the gene matches: 8. Germline assignment: CDR1 SGHRS and CDR2 YFSETQ. This CDR3 spans 15 amino acids.

Points on this clone: Other nucleotide sequences in the sample specify the same CDR3. The CDR3 spells CATSRDRGVGYGYTF. The CDR3 nucleotides read TGTGCCACCAGCAGAGATCGGGGAGTAGGGTATGGCTACACCTTC. The chain combines TRBV15 with TRBJ1-2, with D hard to call. The germline gives CDR1 LNHNV, CDR2 YYDKDF (reference sequence). Trimming cost V 0 bases and J 5 bases, with 13 bases left between them. The CDR3 sequence is 15 residues long.

The rearrangement uses TRBV5-4 and TRBJ1-3; TRBD1 aligns across 7 bases. Losses at the gene ends were 4 bases for V and 0 bases for J; bases not matched to a gene: 7. CDR1 is SGHNT and CDR2 is YYREEE in the germline V gene (reference sequence). The length of the CDR3 is 16 residues. CDR3: CASSPGQPSSGNTIYF. The DNA for the CDR3 is TGTGCCAGCAGCCCGGGACAGCCGAGCTCTGGAAACACCATATATTTT.

The chain employs TRBV7-9 and TRBJ2-3; weak D call: TRBD1 (6 bases). This CDR3 region has 14 residues. Germline-derived CDR1 and CDR2 are SEHNR and FQNEAQ (reference sequence). Between the trimmed V and J ends, which lost 5 bases and 0 bases, there was a span of 9 bases. This CDR3 is CASSPTGSTDTQYF. As DNA, the CDR3 is TGTGCCAGCAGCCCCACAGGGAGCACAGATACGCAGTATTTT.

CDR3 loop: CASSVATGANSPLHF. The CDR3 nucleotides are TGTGCCAGCAGCGTTGCTACAGGGGCGAATTCACCCCTCCACTTT. The chain combines TRBV9 with TRBJ1-6; 7 nucleotides align to TRBD1. This CDR3 has 15 amino acids. V shed 2 bases, J shed 7 bases, and the junction held 6 bases outside the gene matches. From germline, CDR1 is SGDLS and CDR2 YYNGEE.

The table lists this clone with a count of one. The CDR3 DNA follows: TGCACCAGCAGCCTACTAGCGGGAGAGCTGTACAATGAGCAGTTCTTC. This codes for CTSSLLAGELYNEQFF. This sequence joins TRBV1 and TRBJ2-1; the table names TRBD2, a call not compared with the DNA. TRBV1 is a pseudogene. The CDR3 has 16 amino acids.